Below, one TCR beta chain is given with its context. Its antigen is unknown. The CDR3 consists of 13 residues. From germline, CDR1 is MNHEY and CDR2 SVGEGT. Trimming shortened V by 5 bases and J by 6 bases, and 11 bases separated the two germline ends. TCRdb's table, derived via immunoSEQ multiplex PCR, lists solely in-frame clones and lacks some. The table lists about 50,000 clones, approximately 89% of them singletons, with roughly 19% in the top ten. The data are from a study of T cell responses to AZD1222 COVID-19 vaccine. Whole-study findings and limits: White British people made up most donors, females outnumbered males, and clonal diversity was possibly underestimated. Mapped onto spike, vaccine-associated CD4 TCRs spanned it and were dominant at 160-218 and 743-854. Breadth and depth of Spike-specific TCRs rose after two AZD1222 doses. Repertoire sampling occurred only after the peak T cell response.

The sequencing used peripheral blood, collected on day 0 of MenACWY control vaccination. The gene calls are TRBV6-2 or TRBV6-3 and TRBJ2-1; weak D call: TRBD2 (6 bases). The TCR sequence derives from an adult in good health. CDR3 bases: TGTGCCAGCAGTAACGGAGGGTCCAATGAGCAGTTCTTC. Translated: CASSNGGSNEQFF.